This TCR beta chain originates from a study of T cell changes during pregnancy in multiple sclerosis. Libraries were prepared by immunoSEQ multiplex PCR; TCRdb keeps only in-frame clonotypes and omits some of them. The profile covers tens of thousands of clones, with approximately 96% appearing a single time and 2% to 2.5% taken by the ten largest. Trimming took 2 bases from V and 5 from J, leaving 15 bases between them. In germline, CDR1 is MNHNS, CDR2 SASEGT. The CDR3 contains 15 residues. The receptor was isolated from a female donor with multiple sclerosis, enrolled in a pregnancy study. This sequence joins TRBV6-1 and TRBJ1-1, with D perhaps TRBD1 (5 bases). Sequences were derived from CD8+ T cells from peripheral blood mononuclear cells, sampled after pregnancy. The CDR3 is CASSESRDLATEAFF. The CDR3 DNA is TGTGCCAGCAGTGAAAGCCGGGACTTGGCGACTGAAGCTTTCTTT.